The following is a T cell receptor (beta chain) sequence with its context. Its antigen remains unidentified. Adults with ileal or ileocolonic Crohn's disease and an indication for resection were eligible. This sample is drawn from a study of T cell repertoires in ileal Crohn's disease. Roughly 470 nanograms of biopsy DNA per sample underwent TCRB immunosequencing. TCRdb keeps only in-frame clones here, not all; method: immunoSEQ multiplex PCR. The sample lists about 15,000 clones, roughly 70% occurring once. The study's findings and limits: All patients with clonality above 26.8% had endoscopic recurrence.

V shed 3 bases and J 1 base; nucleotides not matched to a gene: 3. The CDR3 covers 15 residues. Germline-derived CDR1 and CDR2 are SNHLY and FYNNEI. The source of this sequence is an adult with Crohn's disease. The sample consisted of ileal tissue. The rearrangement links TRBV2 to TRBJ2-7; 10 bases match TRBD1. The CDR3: CASSDRQGASYEQYF. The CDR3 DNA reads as TGTGCCAGCAGTGATAGACAGGGGGCTTCCTACGAGCAGTACTTC.